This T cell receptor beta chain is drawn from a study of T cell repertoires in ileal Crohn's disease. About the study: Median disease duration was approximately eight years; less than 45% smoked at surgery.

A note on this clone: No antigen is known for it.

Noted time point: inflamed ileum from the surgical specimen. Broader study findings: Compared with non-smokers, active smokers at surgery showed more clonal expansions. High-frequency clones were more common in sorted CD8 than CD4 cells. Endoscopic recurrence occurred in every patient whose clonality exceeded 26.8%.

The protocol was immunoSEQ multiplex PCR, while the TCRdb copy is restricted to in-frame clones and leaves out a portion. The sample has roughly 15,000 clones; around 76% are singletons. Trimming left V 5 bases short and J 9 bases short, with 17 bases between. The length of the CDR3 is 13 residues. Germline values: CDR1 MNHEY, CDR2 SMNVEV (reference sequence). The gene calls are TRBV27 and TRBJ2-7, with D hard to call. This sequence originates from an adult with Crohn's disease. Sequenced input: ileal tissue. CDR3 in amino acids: CASSPLCGGAQYF. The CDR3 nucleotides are TGTGCCAGCAGTCCCCTGTGCGGTGGAGCGCAGTACTTC.